This record covers a single T cell receptor (beta chain). These data come from a study of T cell repertoires in cytomegalovirus infection. The overall study: Public TCR beta signatures provided an indication of both CMV infection and a matching HLA type.

V was shortened by 1 base and J by 5 bases, with 9 bases between the two germline ends. The CDR3 totals 13 residues. Germline V gene lookup returns CDR1 SNHLY and CDR2 FYNNEI. TCRdb analysed the reads with MiXCR anew, one entry per CDR3 protein. Among approximately 250,000 distinct CDR3 sequences listed, 10% to 15% were seen once. This receptor was identified in a human donor in good health (CMV status not recorded). Some clones in this sample may be carry-over from other donors' samples. Sequencing was done on a sample of PBMCs. The chain links TRBV2 to TRBJ2-7, with a weak D call TRBD2 (6 bases). The CDR3 nucleotides read TGTGCCAGCAGTGAAGGTCGGGGGAACGAGCAGTACTTC. As protein: CASSEGRGNEQYF.